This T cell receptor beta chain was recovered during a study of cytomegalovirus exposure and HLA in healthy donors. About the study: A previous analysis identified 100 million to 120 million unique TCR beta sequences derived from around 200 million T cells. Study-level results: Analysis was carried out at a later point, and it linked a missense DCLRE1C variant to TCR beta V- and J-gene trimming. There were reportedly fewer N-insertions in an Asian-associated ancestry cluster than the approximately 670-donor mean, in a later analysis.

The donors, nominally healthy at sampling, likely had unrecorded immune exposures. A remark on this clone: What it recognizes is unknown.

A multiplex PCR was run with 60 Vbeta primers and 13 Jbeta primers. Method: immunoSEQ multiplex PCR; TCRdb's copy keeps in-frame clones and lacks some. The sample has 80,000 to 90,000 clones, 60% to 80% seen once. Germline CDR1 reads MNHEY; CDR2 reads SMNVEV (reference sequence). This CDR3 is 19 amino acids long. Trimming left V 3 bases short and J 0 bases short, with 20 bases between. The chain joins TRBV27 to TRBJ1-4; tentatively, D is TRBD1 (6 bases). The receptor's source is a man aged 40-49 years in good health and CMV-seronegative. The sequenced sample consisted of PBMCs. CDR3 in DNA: TGTGCCAGCAGTTTCGAGACTCCTCGGACAGCCGCAACTAATGAAAAACTGTTTTTT. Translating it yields CASSFETPRTAATNEKLFF.